These T cell receptor beta chains were read from a single sample in a study of PD-1 blockade in classical Hodgkin lymphoma. Method: immunoSEQ multiplex PCR; TCRdb's copy keeps in-frame clones and lacks some. Found here are some 93,000 clones, about 83% of them singletons; the top ten hold about a sixth. Sequences were derived from peripheral blood mononuclear cells (PBMCs), sampled before the fourth cycle of nivolumab. All receptors derive from a human donor with classical Hodgkin lymphoma. CDR3s include the opening cysteine and the closing phenylalanine or tryptophan. D genes are given only for firm matches. Size values are once, few and many counts, or a class for expanded clones, and some rows have none.

clone size: -
D gene: TRBD1
V gene: TRBV19
J gene: TRBJ2-7
CDR3 protein: CASSDKTGLASYEQYF
CDR3 DNA: TGTGCCAGTAGTGACAAGACAGGGTTGGCGTCCTACGAGCAGTACTTC

clone size: -
D gene: TRBD2
V gene: TRBV10-1
J gene: TRBJ2-1
CDR3 protein: CASSESGGSSYNEQFF
CDR3 DNA: TGCGCCAGCAGTGAGTCGGGCGGGAGCTCCTACAATGAGCAGTTCTTC

clone size: -
D gene: TRBD1
V gene: TRBV2
J gene: TRBJ1-5
CDR3 protein: CASSEGTGPYSNQPQHF
CDR3 DNA: TGTGCCAGCAGTGAAGGGACAGGGCCCTATAGCAATCAGCCCCAGCATTTT

clone size: -
D gene: TRBD1
V gene: TRBV14
J gene: TRBJ1-2
CDR3 protein: CASSQATGTGYGYTF
CDR3 DNA: TGTGCCAGCAGCCAAGCCACCGGGACAGGGTATGGCTACACCTTC

clone size: few
D gene: -
V gene: TRBV6-5
J gene: TRBJ1-1
CDR3 protein: CASSYSPGLLNTEAFF
CDR3 DNA: TGTGCCAGCAGTTACTCGCCGGGACTTCTGAACACTGAAGCTTTCTTT

clone size: -
D gene: -
V gene: TRBV6-5
J gene: TRBJ2-2
CDR3 protein: CASSAFRGGELFF
CDR3 DNA: TGTGCCAGCAGTGCCTTTCGCGGCGGGGAGCTGTTTTTT

clone size: -
D gene: TRBD1
V gene: TRBV2
J gene: TRBJ1-5
CDR3 protein: CASSPRRGPNQPQHF
CDR3 DNA: TGTGCCAGCAGTCCCCGAAGGGGGCCGAATCAGCCCCAGCATTTT

clone size: once
D gene: -
V gene: TRBV15
J gene: TRBJ2-5
CDR3 protein: CATSRPPGALYF
CDR3 DNA: TGTGCCACCAGCAGACCTCCCGGGGCTTTGTACTTC

clone size: -
D gene: TRBD2
V gene: TRBV2
J gene: TRBJ2-7
CDR3 protein: CASRPGTSGWGEQYF
CDR3 DNA: TGTGCCAGCCGTCCCGGGACTAGCGGGTGGGGCGAGCAGTACTTC

clone size: -
D gene: -
V gene: TRBV7-9
J gene: TRBJ2-5
CDR3 protein: CASSLRGGSQETQYF
CDR3 DNA: TGTGCCAGCAGCTTACGGGGAGGCAGCCAAGAGACCCAGTACTTC

clone size: -
D gene: -
V gene: TRBV10-1
J gene: TRBJ2-1
CDR3 protein: CATIFPGVVSYNEQFF
CDR3 DNA: TGCGCCACAATTTTCCCCGGGGTGGTATCCTACAATGAGCAGTTCTTC

clone size: -
D gene: TRBD1
V gene: TRBV4-2
J gene: TRBJ2-3
CDR3 protein: CASSQQIQGAGDTQYF
CDR3 DNA: TGTGCCAGCAGCCAACAAATACAGGGGGCAGGAGATACGCAGTATTTT

clone size: -
D gene: -
V gene: TRBV19
J gene: TRBJ1-1
CDR3 protein: CASSTLASSEAFF
CDR3 DNA: TGTGCCAGTAGTACCCTTGCAAGTTCTGAAGCTTTCTTT

clone size: -
D gene: TRBD1
V gene: TRBV28
J gene: TRBJ2-2
CDR3 protein: CASSLLGTGNGELFF
CDR3 DNA: TGTGCCAGCAGTTTATTGGGGACAGGCAACGGGGAGCTGTTTTTT

clone size: once
D gene: TRBD2
V gene: TRBV28
J gene: TRBJ2-7
CDR3 protein: CASSLGTTSREQYF
CDR3 DNA: TGTGCCAGCAGCCTCGGGACTACTTCCAGGGAGCAGTACTTC

clone size: -
D gene: -
V gene: TRBV6-6
J gene: TRBJ2-1
CDR3 protein: CASSRTAWGQFF
CDR3 DNA: TGTGCCAGCAGCAGGACCGCCTGGGGGCAGTTCTTC

clone size: -
D gene: -
V gene: TRBV19
J gene: TRBJ1-1
CDR3 protein: CASSTDTSLTAFF
CDR3 DNA: TGTGCCAGTAGTACCGACACCTCCCTTACGGCTTTCTTT

clone size: -
D gene: TRBD2
V gene: TRBV27
J gene: TRBJ2-1
CDR3 protein: CASTLAGGPREQFF
CDR3 DNA: TGTGCCAGCACCCTAGCGGGAGGGCCCCGGGAGCAGTTCTTC

clone size: once
D gene: -
V gene: TRBV11-2
J gene: TRBJ1-1
CDR3 protein: CASSLNGRNTEAFF
CDR3 DNA: TGTGCCAGCAGCTTAAATGGGAGGAACACTGAAGCTTTCTTT

clone size: -
D gene: TRBD2
V gene: TRBV18
J gene: TRBJ2-1
CDR3 protein: CASSPIGSSGRSYNEQFF
CDR3 DNA: TGTGCCAGCTCACCGATTGGGTCTAGCGGTCGATCCTACAATGAGCAGTTCTTC

clone size: -
D gene: TRBD1
V gene: TRBV5-6
J gene: TRBJ1-3
CDR3 protein: CATSLGQPGNTIYF
CDR3 DNA: TGTGCCACCAGCTTGGGACAGCCTGGAAACACCATATATTTT

clone size: -
D gene: -
V gene: TRBV5-1
J gene: TRBJ2-7
CDR3 protein: CASSVAGSYEQYF
CDR3 DNA: TGCGCCAGCAGTGTGGCGGGAAGCTACGAGCAGTACTTC

clone size: -
D gene: -
V gene: TRBV7-2
J gene: TRBJ2-5
CDR3 protein: CASSLSRYQETQYF
CDR3 DNA: TGTGCCAGCAGCTTAAGTCGGTACCAAGAGACCCAGTACTTC

clone size: -
D gene: -
V gene: TRBV10-3
J gene: TRBJ1-1
CDR3 protein: CAISEALDSGGAFF
CDR3 DNA: TGTGCCATCAGTGAAGCTCTGGACTCGGGAGGAGCTTTCTTT

clone size: once
D gene: TRBD1
V gene: TRBV29-1
J gene: TRBJ2-1
CDR3 protein: CSVGSGQGVGEQFF
CDR3 DNA: TGCAGCGTTGGGTCGGGACAGGGCGTCGGTGAGCAGTTCTTC

clone size: -
D gene: TRBD2
V gene: TRBV28
J gene: TRBJ2-3
CDR3 protein: CASSLSVSGRSDTQYF
CDR3 DNA: TGTGCCAGCAGTTTAAGCGTGAGCGGGAGATCAGATACGCAGTATTTT

clone size: -
D gene: TRBD1
V gene: TRBV5-1
J gene: TRBJ2-7
CDR3 protein: CASRLLYDRVYEQYF
CDR3 DNA: TGCGCCAGCAGGCTTCTTTACGACAGGGTCTACGAGCAGTACTTC

clone size: -
D gene: TRBD2
V gene: TRBV5-4
J gene: TRBJ2-7
CDR3 protein: CASSSGLVGAYEQYF
CDR3 DNA: TGTGCCAGCAGCTCCGGACTAGTAGGGGCTTACGAGCAGTACTTC

clone size: -
D gene: -
V gene: TRBV18
J gene: TRBJ2-1
CDR3 protein: CASSPGPGSEQFF
CDR3 DNA: TGTGCCAGCTCACCGGGCCCGGGGAGTGAGCAGTTCTTC

clone size: -
D gene: -
V gene: TRBV10-3
J gene: TRBJ2-5
CDR3 protein: CAISESEGGETQYF
CDR3 DNA: TGTGCCATCAGTGAGTCGGAGGGTGGGGAGACCCAGTACTTC

clone size: -
D gene: -
V gene: TRBV10-1
J gene: TRBJ1-1
CDR3 protein: CASSESGKGGSEAFF
CDR3 DNA: TGCGCCAGCAGTGAGAGCGGGAAGGGCGGGAGTGAAGCTTTCTTT

clone size: -
D gene: -
V gene: TRBV23-1
J gene: TRBJ2-7
CDR3 protein: CASSQLGVREQYF
CDR3 DNA: TGCGCCAGCAGTCAATTGGGGGTTCGCGAGCAGTACTTC

clone size: -
D gene: TRBD1
V gene: TRBV19
J gene: TRBJ1-2
CDR3 protein: CASSIEGQGHGYTF
CDR3 DNA: TGTGCCAGTAGCATCGAGGGACAGGGACATGGCTACACCTTC

clone size: -
D gene: TRBD1
V gene: TRBV19
J gene: TRBJ2-7
CDR3 protein: CASSAGTVNSYEQYF
CDR3 DNA: TGTGCCAGTAGTGCCGGGACAGTCAACTCCTACGAGCAGTACTTC

clone size: -
D gene: TRBD1
V gene: TRBV6-6
J gene: TRBJ1-5
CDR3 protein: CASLGQGAFQPQHF
CDR3 DNA: TGTGCCAGCCTCGGACAGGGGGCTTTTCAGCCCCAGCATTTT

clone size: -
D gene: -
V gene: TRBV5-4
J gene: TRBJ2-5
CDR3 protein: CASSLSQRTETQYF
CDR3 DNA: TGTGCCAGCAGCTTGAGTCAAAGGACAGAGACCCAGTACTTC

clone size: -
D gene: TRBD1
V gene: TRBV2
J gene: TRBJ2-6
CDR3 protein: CAGNRGAGANVLTF
CDR3 DNA: TGTGCCGGAAACAGGGGTGCCGGGGCCAACGTCCTGACTTTC

clone size: -
D gene: TRBD1
V gene: TRBV10-3
J gene: TRBJ1-2
CDR3 protein: CAISEPGTAYGYTF
CDR3 DNA: TGTGCCATCAGTGAGCCCGGGACAGCTTATGGCTACACCTTC

clone size: -
D gene: -
V gene: TRBV10-3
J gene: TRBJ2-3
CDR3 protein: CAITRSTSTDTQYF
CDR3 DNA: TGTGCCATCACCCGAAGTACTAGCACAGATACGCAGTATTTT

clone size: -
D gene: -
V gene: TRBV10-3
J gene: TRBJ1-2
CDR3 protein: CAILRDTGNYGYTF
CDR3 DNA: TGTGCCATCCTCCGGGACACCGGCAACTATGGCTACACCTTC

clone size: -
D gene: TRBD1
V gene: TRBV7-7
J gene: TRBJ2-5
CDR3 protein: CASSVGDRGKETQYF
CDR3 DNA: TGTGCCAGCAGCGTAGGGGACAGGGGTAAAGAGACCCAGTACTTC

clone size: -
D gene: TRBD1
V gene: TRBV6-5
J gene: TRBJ1-1
CDR3 protein: CASRSWTGVGTEAFF
CDR3 DNA: TGTGCCAGCAGGTCGTGGACAGGGGTGGGCACTGAAGCTTTCTTT

clone size: -
D gene: -
V gene: TRBV15
J gene: TRBJ2-3
CDR3 protein: CATSTSKSPLDTQYF
CDR3 DNA: TGTGCCACCAGCACCTCGAAGTCCCCCCTAGATACGCAGTATTTT

clone size: -
D gene: -
V gene: TRBV11-3
J gene: TRBJ2-2
CDR3 protein: CASSLVPGSGELFF
CDR3 DNA: TGTGCCAGCAGCTTAGTCCCGGGTTCCGGGGAGCTGTTTTTT

clone size: -
D gene: TRBD2
V gene: TRBV7-2
J gene: TRBJ2-1
CDR3 protein: CASSPDGESGSREQFF
CDR3 DNA: TGTGCCAGCAGCCCCGACGGAGAGAGCGGGAGTCGCGAGCAGTTCTTC

clone size: -
D gene: TRBD2
V gene: TRBV7-8
J gene: TRBJ2-5
CDR3 protein: CASSLYTSEVGETQYF
CDR3 DNA: TGTGCCAGCAGCTTATATACTAGCGAGGTTGGGGAGACCCAGTACTTC

clone size: -
D gene: -
V gene: TRBV5-1
J gene: TRBJ1-2
CDR3 protein: CASSLQNSYGYTF
CDR3 DNA: TGCGCCAGCAGCTTGCAGAACAGCTATGGCTACACCTTC

clone size: many
D gene: -
V gene: TRBV30
J gene: TRBJ2-2
CDR3 protein: CAWKRGQSTGELFF
CDR3 DNA: TGTGCCTGGAAGAGGGGCCAGAGCACCGGGGAGCTGTTTTTT

clone size: -
D gene: TRBD2
V gene: TRBV5-1
J gene: TRBJ2-2
CDR3 protein: CASQQAGGSNTGELFF
CDR3 DNA: TGCGCCAGCCAGCAAGCGGGAGGATCCAACACCGGGGAGCTGTTTTTT

clone size: many
D gene: -
V gene: TRBV7-2
J gene: TRBJ2-4
CDR3 protein: CASSIRNIQYF
CDR3 DNA: TGTGCCAGCAGCATCCGAAACATTCAGTACTTC

clone size: -
D gene: -
V gene: TRBV19
J gene: TRBJ2-1
CDR3 protein: CASSIPPAFINEQFF
CDR3 DNA: TGTGCCAGTAGTATACCCCCGGCCTTTATCAATGAGCAGTTCTTC